Shown below are 23 T cell receptor beta chains from a single sample sequenced in a study of blood T cell repertoires in COVID-19. Repertoires were generated with immunoSEQ multiplex PCR, while TCRdb's copy carries only in-frame clones and drops some. This repertoire shows 250,000 or so clones, 80% to 90% found once; its top ten account for under 4.5%. Specimen: PBMCs or T cells enriched from blood (not recorded which). These receptors originate from a woman aged 30 to 39 who had been exposed to COVID-19.

This chain uses TRBV29-1 with TRBJ2-7; 10 nucleotides match TRBD1. The length of the CDR3 is 14 residues. Trimming took 5 bases from V and 4 from J; bases not matched to a gene: 8. CDR1 SQVTM and CDR2 ANQGSEA come from the germline V gene. The CDR3 reads CSVRPGTGAYEQYF. DNA of the CDR3: TGCAGCGTTAGGCCTGGGACAGGGGCTTACGAGCAGTACTTC.

V usage is TRBV30 and J usage is TRBJ1-2; maybe TRBD1 (5 bases). V was shortened by 3 bases and J by 7 bases, with 18 bases between the two germline ends. CDR1 is GTSNPN, CDR2 SVGIG, per germline (reference sequence). This CDR3 comprises 14 residues. CDR3 nucleotides: TGTGCCTGGAGCACGGTACCGTCGGGGGTTGGCTACACCTTC. It yields the protein CAWSTVPSGVGYTF.

This clone appeared a few times. J is TRBJ2-5 and V is TRBV2; D not certain. The CDR3 has 13 residues. V dropped 7 bases and J dropped 1 base, with 10 bases sitting between them. Germline CDR1 reads SNHLY; CDR2 reads FYNNEI. The CDR3 loop is CASNEPFQETQYF. The CDR3 DNA follows: TGTGCCAGCAACGAGCCTTTCCAAGAGACCCAGTACTTC.

V and J are TRBV11-2 and TRBJ1-5; perhaps TRBD1 as D (5 bases). The CDR3 totals 15 residues. In germline, CDR1 is SGHAT, CDR2 FQNNGV. V was trimmed by 0 bases and J by 4 bases, leaving 10 bases between them. CDR3 sequence reads: CASSLEGHSNQPQHF. CDR3 sequence (DNA): TGTGCCAGCAGCTTAGAAGGACATTCAAATCAGCCCCAGCATTTT.

This chain links TRBV14 with TRBJ1-2, with a possible D match to TRBD1 (6 bases). Trimming cost V 2 bases and J 6 bases, with 10 bases left between them. The CDR3 contains 13 residues. In germline, CDR1 is SGHDN, CDR2 FVKESK. The CDR3 loop is CASSQNRAHGYTF. The CDR3 nucleotides are TGTGCCAGCAGCCAAAACAGGGCCCATGGCTACACCTTC.

The chain carries TRBV19 and TRBJ2-5, with D uncertain. There are 15 residues in the CDR3. Trimming took off 2 bases at V and 3 bases at J, with 13 bases between the two ends. CDR1 LNHDA and CDR2 SQIVND come from the germline V gene (reference sequence). The CDR3 DNA reads as TGTGCCAGTAGTATACGACAACAGACCAAAGAGACCCAGTACTTC. It encodes CASSIRQQTKETQYF. The full variable domain, completed using reference TRBV19 and TRBJ2-5, is DGGITQSPKYLFRKEGQNVTLSCEQNLNHDAMYWYRQDPGQGLRLIYYSQIVNDFQKGDIAEGYSVSREKKESFPLTVTSAQKNPTAFYLCASSIRQQTKETQYFGPGTRLLVL.

The V gene is TRBV7-7, the J gene TRBJ2-5; weak D call: TRBD2 (5 bases). Germline CDR1 and CDR2: SSHAT and FNYEAQ (reference sequence). V was pared by 0 bases and J by 5 bases, with 13 bases between. The CDR3 loop spans 15 amino acids. CDR3 amino acids: CASSLAPGSGETQYF. DNA of the CDR3: TGTGCCAGCAGCTTAGCTCCGGGATCGGGGGAGACCCAGTACTTC.

V gene TRBV30 combines with J gene TRBJ2-2; TRBD2 might be the D (5 bases). Per the germline V gene, CDR1 is GTSNPN and CDR2 is SVGIG (reference sequence). V gave up 1 base and J gave up 4 bases, with 10 bases separating them. This CDR3 has 14 amino acids. CDR3 sequence reads: CAWSALASTGELFF. The CDR3 DNA reads TGTGCCTGGAGTGCCTTAGCGAGCACCGGGGAGCTGTTTTTT.

This clone has just one count. The CDR3, as DNA: TGCGCCAGCAGGATAGTGTTGTTTGCCGGGGAGCTGTTTTTT. Its protein product is CASRIVLFAGELFF. The chain links TRBV5-1 to TRBJ2-2; D is ambiguous. This CDR3 region has 14 residues. The V gene's germline CDR1 is SGHRS and CDR2 YFSETQ. V was shortened by 5 bases and J by 6 bases, with 14 bases between the two germline ends.

This rearrangement joins TRBV9 to TRBJ1-6; D is unresolved. CDR1 SGDLS and CDR2 YYNGEE come from the germline V gene. The CDR3 has 17 amino acids. Trimming shortened V by 0 bases and J by 5 bases, and 15 bases separated the two germline ends. CDR3: CASSVGLGGINNSPLHF. The CDR3 nucleotides are TGTGCCAGCAGCGTAGGGCTGGGAGGAATCAATAATTCACCCCTCCACTTT.

The J gene is TRBJ2-3, the V gene TRBV24-1; 11 positions agree with TRBD1. The CDR3 covers 15 residues. Germline loops: CDR1 KGHDR, CDR2 SFDVKD. V was pared by 9 bases and J by 5 bases, with 9 bases of the junction left unmatched. The CDR3 nucleotides are TGTGCCACCGACACCGGGACAGGGGGAGGAGATACGCAGTATTTT. Translating gives CATDTGTGGGDTQYF.

This chain joins TRBV27 and TRBJ2-2; 11 bases align to TRBD2. Trimming removed 1 base from V and 6 bases from J; junction bases left unmatched: 7. CDR1 MNHEY and CDR2 SMNVEV come from the germline V gene (reference sequence). This CDR3 spans 17 amino acids. In nucleotides, the CDR3 is TGTGCCAGCAGTTTATTAGCGGGAGGGCGTTGCTCCGGGGAGCTGTTTTTT. Its protein is CASSLLAGGRCSGELFF.

The chain uses TRBV15 and TRBJ2-1; maybe TRBD1 (6 bases). Trimming pared 0 bases from V and 9 bases from J, leaving 15 bases between. This CDR3 is built from 15 residues. Per germline, CDR1 LNHNV and CDR2 YYDKDF (reference sequence). The CDR3 here is CATSRDSARGGEQFF. Written as DNA, the CDR3 is TGTGCCACCAGCAGAGATTCGGCCAGGGGTGGTGAGCAGTTCTTC.

The rearrangement joins TRBV5-1 to TRBJ1-3; no definite D call. CDR1 and CDR2 from the germline V gene are SGHRS and YFSETQ. V was trimmed by 4 bases and J by 7 bases, leaving 18 bases between them. This CDR3 is built from 15 residues. This CDR3 reads CASSVGRGIQNTIYF. CDR3 nucleotide sequence: TGCGCCAGCAGCGTAGGTCGGGGAATCCAGAACACCATATATTTT.

V and J are TRBV30 and TRBJ1-5; 7 nucleotides line up with TRBD1. Trimming took 3 bases from V and 7 from J; bases not matched to a gene: 9. The CDR3 loop spans 14 amino acids. Germline loops: CDR1 GTSNPN, CDR2 SVGIG (reference sequence). The CDR3 sequence is CAWRAQGFGQPQHF. CDR3 nucleotide sequence: TGTGCCTGGAGGGCACAGGGGTTCGGGCAGCCCCAGCATTTT.

The chain recombines TRBV5-1 with TRBJ1-5, with D uncertain. This CDR3 contains 14 residues. The ends were cut back, 3 bases at V and 7 bases at J, with 14 bases in the middle. Germline V CDR1 and CDR2: SGHRS, YFSETQ. CDR3 region: CASSSGLPEQPQHF. CDR3 DNA: TGCGCCAGCAGCTCAGGACTTCCGGAGCAGCCCCAGCATTTT.

This clone occurred a few times. The chain employs TRBV14 and TRBJ2-7; TRBD1 might be the D (6 bases). Trimming shortened V by 4 bases and J by 5 bases, and 12 bases separated the two germline ends. The germline gives CDR1 SGHDN, CDR2 FVKESK. The CDR3 is 13 amino acids. This CDR3 is CASSPSGADEQYF. The CDR3 DNA follows: TGTGCCAGCAGCCCGTCAGGGGCTGACGAGCAGTACTTC.

The chain combines TRBV10-3 with TRBJ2-3; D perhaps matches TRBD1 (5 bases). Per germline, CDR1 ENHRY and CDR2 SYGVKD. V was pared by 1 base and J by 6 bases, with 11 bases between. The CDR3 contains 14 residues. Here the CDR3 reads CAISEFTSGDTQYF. The CDR3 coding sequence is TGTGCCATCAGTGAGTTTACGTCAGGGGATACGCAGTATTTT.

The chain is built from TRBV6-2 or TRBV6-3 and TRBJ1-4, with unresolved D. The CDR3 spans 16 residues. Deletions cut 6 bases from V and 10 bases from J, with 24 bases between. From germline, CDR1 is MNHEY and CDR2 SVGEGT. The CDR3 loop is CASSPSKTPGELKLFF. CDR3 DNA sequence: TGTGCCAGCAGCCCTTCGAAGACCCCCGGAGAACTAAAACTGTTTTTT.

This sequence joins TRBV27 and TRBJ1-2; 9 nucleotides align to TRBD1. The germline V gene has CDR1 MNHEY and CDR2 SMNVEV (reference sequence). The CDR3 contains 13 residues. V dropped 5 bases and J dropped 8; count of bases not matched to a gene: 6. The CDR3: CASSPGTGYGYTF. CDR3 nucleotide sequence: TGTGCCAGCAGTCCCGGGACAGGGTACGGCTACACCTTC.

This sequence joins TRBV2 and TRBJ1-4; D call uncertain. The germline V and J ends were trimmed by 4 bases and 7 bases, with 13 bases remaining between them. Germline V lookup: CDR1 SNHLY, CDR2 FYNNEI. CDR3 length: 14 residues. The CDR3 protein is CASSAGDSGEKLFF. CDR3 coding DNA: TGTGCCAGCAGTGCCGGGGATTCGGGTGAAAAACTGTTTTTT.

The chain combines TRBV18 with TRBJ2-5; D is perhaps TRBD2 (5 bases). V lost 1 base to trimming and J lost 9 bases, with 9 bases between them. From germline, CDR1 is KGHSH and CDR2 LQKENI. The CDR3 is 12 residues long. CDR3 DNA sequence: TGTGCCAGCTCACCACACGGGAATGCCCAGTACTTC. Protein product: CASSPHGNAQYF.

The chain combines TRBV28 with TRBJ1-1; D is ambiguous. V lost 5 bases to trimming and J lost 5 bases, with 18 bases between them. The CDR3 extends over 15 amino acids. Germline CDR1 reads MDHEN; CDR2 reads SYDVKM. CDR3: CASSPLGPSATEAFF. As DNA, the CDR3 is TGTGCCAGCAGTCCTCTGGGCCCTTCGGCGACTGAAGCTTTCTTT.